These T cell receptor beta chains were read from a single sample in a study of graft-versus-host responses after intestinal transplantation. This table comes from immunoSEQ multiplex PCR, and its TCRdb copy is limited to in-frame clones, with some not included. The table has tens of thousands of clones, about 81% seen once; the top ten hold around 0.48%. These TCRs' antigens remain unknown. The sample consisted of unstimulated CD4+ T cells sorted from spleen or lymph node cells, taken before transplant. The receptors here all came from a human donor who was the organ donor for an intestinal transplant. The CDR3 runs from the conserved cysteine through the conserved F or W. A D gene is named only where the DNA matches it firmly. The size field is filled for only some rows; it gives once, few, many or a size class.

V gene	clone size	D gene	J gene	CDR3 DNA	CDR3 protein
TRBV5-1	.	.	TRBJ2-7	TGCGCCAGCAGCTTGGTTGCGGGCTTTAACGAGCAGTACTTC	CASSLVAGFNEQYF
TRBV10-2	.	.	TRBJ1-1	TGCGCCAGCAGTGTTCGTGCGGGGATGAACACTGAAGCTTTCTTT	CASSVRAGMNTEAFF
TRBV30	.	.	TRBJ2-1	TGTGCCTGGAGCCCTCTGGGGGCGAGGAATGAGCAGTTCTTC	CAWSPLGARNEQFF
TRBV7-9	.	.	TRBJ2-1	TGTGCCAGCAGCTTATCGGCCCTGCTCCCAGACCAGTTCTTC	CASSLSALLPDQFF
TRBV21-1	.	.	TRBJ2-7	TGTGCCAGCAGCAAACTCCCAGCCACAGGTCCCTCCTACGAGCAGTACTTC	CASSKLPATGPSYEQYF
TRBV6-5	.	TRBD1	TRBJ1-3	TGTGCCAGCAGTTACGCAGGGGGCAGTGGAAACACCATATATTTT	CASSYAGGSGNTIYF
TRBV25-1	.	TRBD1	TRBJ2-7	TGTGCCAGCAGTGAATCCGGGACAGGGGGCTACGAGCAGTACTTC	CASSESGTGGYEQYF
TRBV4-3	.	TRBD2	TRBJ2-3	TGCGCCAGCAGCCAGGCCCTAGCGGGAGGGCCATATACGCAGTATTTT	CASSQALAGGPYTQYF
TRBV6-6	.	.	TRBJ1-2	TGTGCCAGCAGTAACTATGGCTACACCTTC	CASSNYGYTF
TRBV7-9	.	.	TRBJ1-2	TGTGCCAGCAGCTCAGGGCTGTTAGGCTACACCTTC	CASSSGLLGYTF
TRBV5-1	.	.	TRBJ2-7	TGCGCCAGCAGCCTCGCGGGACAGCTCTACGAGCAGTACTTC	CASSLAGQLYEQYF
TRBV7-8	.	TRBD2	TRBJ2-3	TGTGCCAGCCGGGGCGCGGGGAGGGGCACAGATACGCAGTATTTT	CASRGAGRGTDTQYF
TRBV30	.	.	TRBJ1-6	TGTGCCTGGATTAGCGCGAGCTCCTATAATTCACCCCTCCACTTT	CAWISASSYNSPLHF
TRBV30	.	TRBD1	TRBJ1-6	TGTGCCTGGAGTGTACGGACAGGGGGTTCACCCCTCCACTTT	CAWSVRTGGSPLHF
TRBV15	.	.	TRBJ2-1	TGTGCCACCAGCAGGGCCGCACAGTTTTACAATGAGCAGTTCTTC	CATSRAAQFYNEQFF
TRBV5-3	few	.	TRBJ2-7	TGTGCCAGAAGCGGGGCGGGACATGAAGCCAGCGAGCAGTACTTC	CARSGAGHEASEQYF
TRBV18	.	TRBD1	TRBJ1-1	TGTGCCAGCTCACCACAGGGGGCAAACACTGAAGCTTTCTTT	CASSPQGANTEAFF
TRBV27	.	TRBD1	TRBJ1-5	TGTGCCAGCAGTTCGGACAGGGAGGGCTTGGGGCCCCAGCATTTT	CASSSDREGLGPQHF
TRBV5-1	once	TRBD1	TRBJ2-7	TGCGCCAGCAGTTCCGGGACAGGGCGGAACGAGCAGTACTTC	CASSSGTGRNEQYF
TRBV18	once	.	TRBJ1-4	TGTGCCAGCTCACCCGGGCAGGACTACGGAAAACTGTTTTTT	CASSPGQDYGKLFF
TRBV6-5	few	.	TRBJ2-3	TGTGCCAGCAGTTACTCGGCTAGCTTGGGGGATACGCAGTATTTT	CASSYSASLGDTQYF
TRBV4-1	.	TRBD2	TRBJ2-1	TGCGCCAGCAGCGGGAGCGGGGCTTACAATGAGCAGTTCTTC	CASSGSGAYNEQFF
TRBV5-1	.	.	TRBJ1-5	TGCGCCAGCAGCTTGGCTGGGTATAGCAATCAGCCCCAGCATTTT	CASSLAGYSNQPQHF
TRBV7-2	.	TRBD2	TRBJ2-7	TGTGCCAGCAGCCTTAGCGGGGGTGTCTCCTACGAGCAGTACTTC	CASSLSGGVSYEQYF